This T cell receptor beta chain stems from a study of T cells after somatic rescue of genetic block. The table lists this clone with a few counts. Clones were read by immunoSEQ multiplex PCR, and TCRdb kept only the in-frame ones, dropping some. The sample consists of tens of thousands of clones, around 89% of them appearing once. The sequencing input was peripheral blood mononuclear cells (PBMCs). This clonotype originated in a woman aged 18-29 years.

The chain's CDR3 is CASSYWTGGREGGGYTF. CDR3 bases: TGTGCCAGCAGTTACTGGACAGGGGGCCGGGAGGGAGGCGGCTACACCTTC. This chain joins TRBV27 and TRBJ1-2, with TRBD1 matching 11 bases. This CDR3 has 17 residues. J gave up 8 bases and V 4 bases, and 15 bases lay outside the gene matches. Germline CDR1 and CDR2: MNHEY and SMNVEV (reference sequence).